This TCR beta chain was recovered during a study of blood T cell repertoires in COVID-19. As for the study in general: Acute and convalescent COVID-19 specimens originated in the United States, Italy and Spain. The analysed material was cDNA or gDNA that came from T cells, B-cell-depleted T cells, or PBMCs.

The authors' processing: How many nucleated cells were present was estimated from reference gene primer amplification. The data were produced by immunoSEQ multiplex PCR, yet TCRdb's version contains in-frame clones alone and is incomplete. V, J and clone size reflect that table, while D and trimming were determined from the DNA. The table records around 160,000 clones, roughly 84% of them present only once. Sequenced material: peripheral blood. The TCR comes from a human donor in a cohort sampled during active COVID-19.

The CDR3 loop is CASSLAQESPQHF. In DNA, the CDR3 is TGTGCCAGCAGCTTAGCGCAGGAATCGCCCCAGCATTTT. V usage is TRBV7-2 and J usage is TRBJ1-5; no firm D call. This CDR3 is built from 13 residues. V lost 0 bases and J lost 9, with 9 bases in between. CDR1 SGHTA and CDR2 FQGNSA come from the germline V gene.